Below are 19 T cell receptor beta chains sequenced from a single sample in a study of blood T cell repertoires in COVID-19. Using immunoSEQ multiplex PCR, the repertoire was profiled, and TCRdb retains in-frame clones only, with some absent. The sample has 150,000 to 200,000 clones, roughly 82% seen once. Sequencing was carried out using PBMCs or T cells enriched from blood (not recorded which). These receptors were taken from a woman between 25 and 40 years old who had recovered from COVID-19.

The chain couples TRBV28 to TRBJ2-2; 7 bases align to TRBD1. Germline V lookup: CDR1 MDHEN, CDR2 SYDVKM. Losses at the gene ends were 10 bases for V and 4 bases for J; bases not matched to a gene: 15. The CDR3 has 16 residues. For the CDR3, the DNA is TGTGCCACTCATGACTCCGGGACAGCTGCCACCGGGGAGCTGTTTTTT. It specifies CATHDSGTAATGELFF.

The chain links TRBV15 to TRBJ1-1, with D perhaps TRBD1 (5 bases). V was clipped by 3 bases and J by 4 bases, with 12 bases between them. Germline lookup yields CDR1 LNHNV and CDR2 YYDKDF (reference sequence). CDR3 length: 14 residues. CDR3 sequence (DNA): TGTGCCACCAGCAGTTATCAGGGTCGCACTGAAGCTTTCTTT. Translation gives CATSSYQGRTEAFF.

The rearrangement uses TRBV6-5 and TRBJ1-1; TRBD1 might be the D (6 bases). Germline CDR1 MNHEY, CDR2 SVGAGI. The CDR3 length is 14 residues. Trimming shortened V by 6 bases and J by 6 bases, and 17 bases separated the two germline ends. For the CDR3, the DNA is TGTGCCAGCAGGGCCAGGGGCACGAGAGCTGAAGCTTTCTTT. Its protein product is CASRARGTRAEAFF.

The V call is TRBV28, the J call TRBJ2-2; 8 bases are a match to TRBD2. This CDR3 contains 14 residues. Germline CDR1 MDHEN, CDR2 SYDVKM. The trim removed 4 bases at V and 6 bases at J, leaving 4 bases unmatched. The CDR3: CASSSSGRAGELFF. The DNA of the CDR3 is TGTGCCAGCAGTTCGAGCGGGAGAGCCGGGGAGCTGTTTTTT.

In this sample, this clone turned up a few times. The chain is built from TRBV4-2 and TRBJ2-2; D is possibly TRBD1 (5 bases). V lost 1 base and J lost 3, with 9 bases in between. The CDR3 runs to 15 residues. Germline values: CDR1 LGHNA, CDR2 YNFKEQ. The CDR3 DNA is TGTGCCAGCAGCCAAGGTGAACAGGACACCGGGGAGCTGTTTTTT. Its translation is CASSQGEQDTGELFF.

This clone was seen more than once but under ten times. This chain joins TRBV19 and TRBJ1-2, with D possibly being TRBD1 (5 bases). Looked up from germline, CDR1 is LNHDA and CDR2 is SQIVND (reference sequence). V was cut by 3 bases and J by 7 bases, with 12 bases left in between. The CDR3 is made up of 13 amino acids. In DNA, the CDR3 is TGTGCCAGTAGTATCGGGCAGGGTCGTGGCTACACCTTC. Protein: CASSIGQGRGYTF.

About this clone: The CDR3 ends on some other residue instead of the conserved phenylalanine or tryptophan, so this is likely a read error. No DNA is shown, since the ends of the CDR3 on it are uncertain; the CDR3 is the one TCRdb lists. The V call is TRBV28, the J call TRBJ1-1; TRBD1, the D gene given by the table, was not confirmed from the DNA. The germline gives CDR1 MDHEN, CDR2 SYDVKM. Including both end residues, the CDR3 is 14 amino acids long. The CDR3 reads CASSPPTGYTSAVL.

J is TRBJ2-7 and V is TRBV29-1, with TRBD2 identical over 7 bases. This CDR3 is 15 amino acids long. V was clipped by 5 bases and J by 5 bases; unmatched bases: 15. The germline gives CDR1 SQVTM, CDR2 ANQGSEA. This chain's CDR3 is CSVLFLGEGPHEQYF. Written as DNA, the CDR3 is TGCAGCGTTTTATTCTTGGGGGAGGGCCCACACGAGCAGTACTTC.

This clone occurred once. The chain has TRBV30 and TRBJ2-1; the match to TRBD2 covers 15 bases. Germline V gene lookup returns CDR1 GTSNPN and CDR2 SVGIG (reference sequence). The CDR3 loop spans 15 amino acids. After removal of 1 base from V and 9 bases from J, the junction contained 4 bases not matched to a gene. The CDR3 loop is CAWSAGTSGRTEQFF. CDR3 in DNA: TGTGCCTGGAGTGCCGGGACTAGCGGGAGGACTGAGCAGTTCTTC.

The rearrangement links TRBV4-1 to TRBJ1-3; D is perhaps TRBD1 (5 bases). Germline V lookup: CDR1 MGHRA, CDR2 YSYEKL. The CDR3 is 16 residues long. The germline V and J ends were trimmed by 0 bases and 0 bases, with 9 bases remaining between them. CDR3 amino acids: CASSQDQTVSGNTIYF. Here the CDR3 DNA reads TGCGCCAGCAGCCAAGATCAGACAGTCTCTGGAAACACCATATATTTT.

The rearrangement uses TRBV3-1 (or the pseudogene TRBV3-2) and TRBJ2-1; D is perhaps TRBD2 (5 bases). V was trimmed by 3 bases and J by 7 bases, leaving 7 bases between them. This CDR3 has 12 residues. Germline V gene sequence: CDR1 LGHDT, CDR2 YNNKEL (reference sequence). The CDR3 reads CASSQGENEQFF. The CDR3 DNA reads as TGTGCCAGCAGCCAGGGAGAAAATGAGCAGTTCTTC.

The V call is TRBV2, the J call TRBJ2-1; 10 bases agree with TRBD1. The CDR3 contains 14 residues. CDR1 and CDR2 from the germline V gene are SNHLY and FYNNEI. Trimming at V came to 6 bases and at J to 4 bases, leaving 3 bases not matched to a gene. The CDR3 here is CASRVGQGYNEQFF. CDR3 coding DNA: TGTGCCAGCAGGGTGGGACAGGGGTACAATGAGCAGTTCTTC.

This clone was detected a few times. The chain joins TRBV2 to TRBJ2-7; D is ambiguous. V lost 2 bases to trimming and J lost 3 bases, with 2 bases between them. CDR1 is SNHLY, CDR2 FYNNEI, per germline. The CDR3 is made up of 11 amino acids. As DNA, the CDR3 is TGTGCCAGCAGTGAACTCTACGAGCAGTACTTC. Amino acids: CASSELYEQYF.

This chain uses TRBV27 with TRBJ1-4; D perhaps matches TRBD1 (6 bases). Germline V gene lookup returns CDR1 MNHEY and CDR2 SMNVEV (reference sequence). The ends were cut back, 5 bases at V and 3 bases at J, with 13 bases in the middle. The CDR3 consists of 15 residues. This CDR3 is CASSTGTDSNEKLFF. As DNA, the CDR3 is TGTGCCAGCAGTACAGGGACGGATTCTAATGAAAAACTGTTTTTT.

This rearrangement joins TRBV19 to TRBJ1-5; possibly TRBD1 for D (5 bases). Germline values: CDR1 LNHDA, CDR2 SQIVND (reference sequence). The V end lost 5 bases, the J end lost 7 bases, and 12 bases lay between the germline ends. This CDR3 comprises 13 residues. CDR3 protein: CASSGGGRQPQHF. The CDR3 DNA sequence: TGTGCCAGTAGTGGGGGGGGAAGGCAGCCCCAGCATTTT. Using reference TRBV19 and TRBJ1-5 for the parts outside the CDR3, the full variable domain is DGGITQSPKYLFRKEGQNVTLSCEQNLNHDAMYWYRQDPGQGLRLIYYSQIVNDFQKGDIAEGYSVSREKKESFPLTVTSAQKNPTAFYLCASSGGGRQPQHFGDGTRLSIL.

CDR3 region: CASSLDRGYGYTF. The CDR3 DNA sequence: TGTGCCAGCAGCTTAGACAGGGGCTATGGCTACACCTTC. The chain employs TRBV7-9 and TRBJ1-2, with 7 bases identical to TRBD1. The CDR3 runs 13 residues. Germline V gene lookup returns CDR1 SEHNR and CDR2 FQNEAQ (reference sequence). V lost 1 base, J lost 4 bases, and 0 bases stayed unmatched. Full variable domain (outside the CDR3, taken from reference TRBV7-9 and TRBJ1-2): DTGVSQNPRHKITKRGQNVTFRCDPISEHNRLYWYRQTLGQGPEFLTYFQNEAQLEKSRLLSDRFSAERPKGSFSTLEIQRTEQGDSAMYLCASSLDRGYGYTFGSGTRLTVV.

CDR3 protein: CASSAGITDTQYF. The CDR3 nucleotides read TGTGCCAGCAGTGCCGGGATCACAGATACGCAGTATTTT. The V call is TRBV2, the J call TRBJ2-3; a possible D gene is TRBD2 (5 bases). Germline V gene sequence: CDR1 SNHLY, CDR2 FYNNEI. V was pared by 4 bases and J by 2 bases, with 7 bases between. The CDR3 loop spans 13 amino acids.

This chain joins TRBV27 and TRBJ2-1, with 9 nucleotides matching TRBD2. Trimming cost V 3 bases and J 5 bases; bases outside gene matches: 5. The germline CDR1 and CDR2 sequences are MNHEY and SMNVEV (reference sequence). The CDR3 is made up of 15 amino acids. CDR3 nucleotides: TGTGCCAGCAGTTTTTTAGCGGGGGAGAACAATGAGCAGTTCTTC. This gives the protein CASSFLAGENNEQFF.

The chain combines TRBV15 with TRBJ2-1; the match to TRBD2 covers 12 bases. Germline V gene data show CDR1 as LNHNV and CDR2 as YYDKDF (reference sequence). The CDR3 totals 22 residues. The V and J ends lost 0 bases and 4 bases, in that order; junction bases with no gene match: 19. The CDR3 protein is CATSRDLTTSGGSHTQYNEQFF. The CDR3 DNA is TGTGCCACCAGCAGAGATCTTACGACTAGCGGGGGTTCCCATACGCAGTACAATGAGCAGTTCTTC.